Each of the 31 T cell receptor beta chains below was sequenced from the same sample in a study of CXCR3-negative and CXCR3-positive naive CD8 T cells. General observations from the study: TRB CDR3 hydrophobicity was greater in CXCR3-positive naive cells than in CXCR3-negative naive cells.

The TRB libraries of cDNA were built by UMI-labeled 5' RACE. TCRdb re-called the 5' RACE reads, yielding one record per CDR3 amino acid sequence without DNA. This sample contains approximately 120,000 distinct CDR3 sequences. For these TCRs, the target antigens are not known. The source material was naive CXCR3+ CD8+ T cells from blood. As for subset: CD45RO-CCR7+CD27+CD95- naive CD8+ T cells expressing CXCR3 (TNR3+). These TCRs come from a human donor in good health. Some clones in this sample may be carry-over from other donors' samples.

This sequence joins TRBV7-9 and TRBJ2-1; lacking DNA, the TRBD2 call made by TCRdb goes unchecked. Germline V gene lookup returns CDR1 SEHNR and CDR2 FQNEAQ (reference sequence). This CDR3 has 16 residues. CDR3 region: CASSPGTSGGINEQFF. Full variable domain (remainder filled in from reference TRBV7-9 and TRBJ2-1): DTGVSQNPRHKITKRGQNVTFRCDPISEHNRLYWYRQTLGQGPEFLTYFQNEAQLEKSRLLSDRFSAERPKGSFSTLEIQRTEQGDSAMYLCASSPGTSGGINEQFFGPGTRLTVL.

The V gene is TRBV18, the J gene TRBJ1-6. CDR3 length: 16 amino acids. Germline CDR1 and CDR2: KGHSH and LQKENI. The CDR3 is CASSPRDTAYNSPLHF.

The chain combines TRBV29-1 with TRBJ2-3; lacking DNA, the TRBD1 call made by TCRdb goes unchecked. CDR3 length equals 17 residues. Looked up from germline, CDR1 is SQVTM and CDR2 is ANQGSEA. The CDR3 reads CSVEDLGPTDPLDTQYF.

The chain carries TRBV7-2 and TRBJ2-1; TCRdb's D call, TRBD1, is unchecked because there is no DNA. The CDR3 has 13 residues. Germline-derived CDR1 and CDR2 are SGHTA and FQGNSA. CDR3 region: CASSLGTGGGQFF.

The CDR3 region is CATSRPAENTEAFF. The rearrangement uses TRBV15 and TRBJ1-1. CDR3 length: 14 residues. Germline lookup yields CDR1 LNHNV and CDR2 YYDKDF (reference sequence).

The CDR3 is CASRPTLVPSTDTQYF. The chain carries TRBV3-1 and TRBJ2-3. This CDR3 is built from 16 residues. Germline V lookup: CDR1 LGHDT, CDR2 YNNKEL (reference sequence).

The chain recombines TRBV6-6 with TRBJ1-1. CDR1 and CDR2 (germline): MNHNY, SVGAGI (reference sequence). This CDR3 has 11 amino acids. This CDR3 reads CASRVSTEAFF.

The V call is TRBV28, the J call TRBJ2-7; TCRdb calls TRBD2, which cannot be checked without DNA. The germline CDR1 and CDR2 sequences are MDHEN and SYDVKM. The CDR3 sequence is 13 residues long. The CDR3 here is CASSSGTAAEQYF.

V usage is TRBV6-2 or TRBV6-3 and J usage is TRBJ2-3; there is no DNA to check the TCRdb D call of TRBD1. Germline V CDR1 and CDR2: MNHEY, SVGEGT. This CDR3 is 16 amino acids long. The CDR3 here is CASSYPPGILTDTQYF.

J is TRBJ2-1 and V is TRBV12-3 or TRBV12-4; TCRdb picks TRBD2, but there is no DNA to check that call. The CDR3 runs 16 residues. CDR3: CASSQIAGGVYNEQFF.

V gene TRBV6-2 or TRBV6-3 combines with J gene TRBJ2-1; as DNA is missing, the TRBD2 call by TCRdb cannot be tested. This CDR3 contains 15 residues. Germline CDR1 MNHEY, CDR2 SVGEGT. CDR3 region: CASSTSGTYLAEQFF.

The chain carries TRBV7-8 and TRBJ2-5; TCRdb's assignment of TRBD2 cannot be checked, as there is no DNA. The CDR3 consists of 21 residues. Germline V lookup: CDR1 SGHVS, CDR2 FQNEAQ. This chain's CDR3 is CASSSTAADSSTIPTWATQYF.

CDR3: CASSLYGENYGYTF. The chain has TRBV28 and TRBJ1-2. This CDR3 has 14 amino acids. The germline V gene encodes CDR1 MDHEN and CDR2 SYDVKM.

The chain employs TRBV5-1 and TRBJ1-5. Germline V CDR1 and CDR2: SGHRS, YFSETQ. The CDR3 consists of 16 residues. This CDR3 reads CASSLGLGSDNQPQHF.

The chain links TRBV12-3 or TRBV12-4 to TRBJ2-1. This CDR3 is built from 12 residues. CDR3 sequence: CASSGDFNEQFF.

V gene TRBV20-1 combines with J gene TRBJ2-1. The V gene's germline CDR1 is DFQATT and CDR2 SNEGSKA (reference sequence). The CDR3 totals 14 residues. CDR3 sequence reads: CSARLRGSYNEQFF.

This sequence joins TRBV15 and TRBJ1-5; TCRdb returns TRBD1, unconfirmable since there is no DNA. The germline V gene encodes CDR1 LNHNV and CDR2 YYDKDF (reference sequence). The CDR3 covers 14 residues. The CDR3 loop is CATSREGTNQPQHF.

This chain connects TRBV5-5 to TRBJ2-7. The length of the CDR3 is 13 residues. Germline V gives CDR1 SGHKS, CDR2 YYEKEE (reference sequence). The CDR3 protein is CASSLAPAYEQYF.

The chain carries TRBV4-3 and TRBJ2-7; TCRdb indicates TRBD2, and absent DNA this call remains unverified. This CDR3 spans 17 amino acids. Germline V gene data show CDR1 as LGHNA and CDR2 as YSLEER. The CDR3 reads CASSQGLAGGISYEQYF.

The chain uses TRBV29-1 and TRBJ2-7; TCRdb's D call, TRBD1, is unchecked because there is no DNA. Germline assignment: CDR1 SQVTM and CDR2 ANQGSEA. This CDR3 region has 13 residues. The CDR3 region is CSATDSDSYEQYF.

This sequence joins TRBV7-8 and TRBJ1-1; there is no DNA to check the TCRdb D call of TRBD1. This CDR3 region has 14 residues. Germline V gene sequence: CDR1 SGHVS, CDR2 FQNEAQ. CDR3 residues: CASSWGRSNTEAFF. The full variable domain, its missing parts supplied by reference TRBV7-8 and TRBJ1-1, is GAGVSQSPRYKVAKRGQDVALRCDPISGHVSLFWYQQALGQGPEFLTYFQNEAQLDKSGLPSDRFFAERPEGSVSTLKIQRTQQEDSAVYLCASSWGRSNTEAFFGQGTRLTVV.

The CDR3 protein is CASSSPSLAGVYNEQFF. This chain joins TRBV28 and TRBJ2-1; lacking DNA, the TRBD1 call made by TCRdb goes unchecked. Looked up from germline, CDR1 is MDHEN and CDR2 is SYDVKM. The CDR3 spans 17 residues. Variable domain in full (rest from reference TRBV28 and TRBJ2-1): DVKVTQSSRYLVKRTGEKVFLECVQDMDHENMFWYRQDPGLGLRLIYFSYDVKMKEKGDIPEGYSVSREKKERFSLILESASTNQTSMYLCASSSPSLAGVYNEQFFGPGTRLTVL.

The chain has TRBV28 and TRBJ2-5; TCRdb's D call of TRBD1 is untestable without DNA. This CDR3 comprises 14 residues. In germline, CDR1 is MDHEN, CDR2 SYDVKM. The CDR3 sequence is CASSLIQGGETQYF.

The chain recombines TRBV4-3 with TRBJ1-6; the D call from TCRdb, TRBD1, cannot be confirmed without DNA. Germline CDR1 LGHNA, CDR2 YSLEER. The CDR3 spans 16 residues. The CDR3 here is CASSRGAAGGSSPLHF.

V is TRBV9 and J is TRBJ2-1; there is no DNA to check the TCRdb D call of TRBD2. Per the germline V gene, CDR1 is SGDLS and CDR2 is YYNGEE. The CDR3 length is 16 residues. This CDR3 reads CASSGLAGVSYNEQFF.

V and J are TRBV4-1 and TRBJ2-1; TCRdb selects TRBD1, and the lack of DNA leaves this call unchecked. CDR3 length equals 14 residues. Germline values: CDR1 MGHRA, CDR2 YSYEKL. CDR3 amino acids: CASSQETGYNEQFF.

The rearrangement uses TRBV28 and TRBJ2-7; with no DNA, the TCRdb D assignment of TRBD1 cannot be verified. The CDR3 contains 14 residues. Germline V lookup: CDR1 MDHEN, CDR2 SYDVKM. This CDR3 is CASSLQGHSYEQYF.

The chain carries TRBV7-9 and TRBJ2-1. The CDR3 has 14 residues. In germline, CDR1 is SEHNR, CDR2 FQNEAQ (reference sequence). CDR3 loop: CASSPKSSYNEQFF.

This chain connects TRBV5-5 to TRBJ2-5; checking the TCRdb D call of TRBD1 is not possible without DNA. Germline CDR1 is SGHKS and CDR2 is YYEKEE (reference sequence). CDR3 size: 15 residues. CDR3 protein: CASSVGGALVETQYF.

The rearrangement joins TRBV5-5 to TRBJ2-1; TCRdb calls TRBD1, which cannot be checked without DNA. CDR1 is SGHKS and CDR2 is YYEKEE in the germline V gene (reference sequence). The CDR3 is made up of 14 amino acids. CDR3 protein: CASSVMGRYNEQFF.

J is TRBJ2-2 and V is TRBV27; TCRdb indicates TRBD2, and absent DNA this call remains unverified. CDR3 length: 13 residues. Germline V gene data show CDR1 as MNHEY and CDR2 as SMNVEV (reference sequence). The CDR3 sequence: CASLTSRTGELFF.